This T cell receptor (beta chain) comes out of a study of shared clonotypes between healthy human individuals. Every subset's genomic DNA went evenly onto several immunoSEQ plates. The repertoire was sequenced with immunoSEQ multiplex PCR; TCRdb's copy has only in-frame clones and lacks some. Among under 850,000 clones listed, 72% were seen once. This receptor was taken from a woman aged 25 to 39 in good health. Sequenced: memory CD4+ T cells sorted from blood. Subset of the sample: CD45RA-negative fraction.

The CDR3 DNA follows: TGTGCCAGCAGTCAGGGTTCCGACTATGGCTACACCTTC. It specifies CASSQGSDYGYTF. This chain connects TRBV28 to TRBJ1-2, with D possibly TRBD1 on 5 matching bases. Germline V gene sequence: CDR1 MDHEN, CDR2 SYDVKM. The CDR3 sequence is 13 residues long. Trimming took off 5 bases at V and 3 bases at J, with 10 bases between the two ends.